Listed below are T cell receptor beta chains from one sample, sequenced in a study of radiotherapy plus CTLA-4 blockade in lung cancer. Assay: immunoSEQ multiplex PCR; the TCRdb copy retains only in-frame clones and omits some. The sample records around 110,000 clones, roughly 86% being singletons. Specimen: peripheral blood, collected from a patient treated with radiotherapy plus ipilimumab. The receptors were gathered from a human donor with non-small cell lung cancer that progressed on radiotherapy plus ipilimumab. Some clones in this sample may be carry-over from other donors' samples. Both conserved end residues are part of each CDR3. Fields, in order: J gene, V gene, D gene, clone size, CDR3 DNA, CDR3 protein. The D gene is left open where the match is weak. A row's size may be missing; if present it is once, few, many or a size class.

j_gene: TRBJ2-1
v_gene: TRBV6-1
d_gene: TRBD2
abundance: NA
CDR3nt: TGTGCCAGCAGTCAAGCCAGCGGGGGGGCGGGTAATGAGCAGTTCTTC
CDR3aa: CASSQASGGAGNEQFF

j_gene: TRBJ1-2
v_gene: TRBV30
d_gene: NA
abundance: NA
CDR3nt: TGTGCCTGGAGTGTGTTTTCGGGGATTTGGTACTATGGCTACACCTTC
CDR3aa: CAWSVFSGIWYYGYTF

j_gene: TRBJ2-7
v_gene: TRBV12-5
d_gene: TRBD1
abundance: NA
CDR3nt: TGTGCTAGTGGTTTGCTGGGACAGGGTTCCTACGAGCAGTACTTC
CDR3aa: CASGLLGQGSYEQYF

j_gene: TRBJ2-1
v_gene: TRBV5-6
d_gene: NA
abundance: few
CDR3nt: TGTGCCAGCAGCTTTACCCCGGGACAATATAGCTCCTACAATGAGCAGTTCTTC
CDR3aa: CASSFTPGQYSSYNEQFF

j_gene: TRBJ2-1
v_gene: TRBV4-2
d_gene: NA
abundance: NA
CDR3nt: TGTGCCAGCAGCCAAGCCCTTAGGAGCTCCTACAATGAGCAGTTCTTC
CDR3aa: CASSQALRSSYNEQFF

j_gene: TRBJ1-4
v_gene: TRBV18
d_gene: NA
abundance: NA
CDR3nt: TGTGCCAGCTCACGCGCCATGGTGGGCGCCCCGGGGGAAAAACTGTTTTTT
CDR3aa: CASSRAMVGAPGEKLFF

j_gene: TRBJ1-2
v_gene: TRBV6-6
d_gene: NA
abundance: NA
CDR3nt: TGTGCCAGCAGTTACTCGACGGGTGCAAACTATGGCTACACCTTC
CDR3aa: CASSYSTGANYGYTF

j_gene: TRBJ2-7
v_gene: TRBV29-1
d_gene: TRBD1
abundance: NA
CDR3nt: TGCAGCGTTGATGGTGGACAGGGGTTCTACGAGCAGTACTTC
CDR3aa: CSVDGGQGFYEQYF

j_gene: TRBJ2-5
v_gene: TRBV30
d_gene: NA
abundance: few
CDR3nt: TGTGCCTGGGGACACGGGGAGACCCAGTACTTC
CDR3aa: CAWGHGETQYF

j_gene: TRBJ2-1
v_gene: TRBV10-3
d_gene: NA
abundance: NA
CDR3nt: TGTGCCATCAGTGAGGATGAAAGCTCCTACAATGAGCGGTTCTTC
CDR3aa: CAISEDESSYNERFF

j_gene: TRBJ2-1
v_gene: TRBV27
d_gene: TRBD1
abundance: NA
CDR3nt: TGTGCCAGCAGCATGACAGGGTCAACCTACAATGAGCAGTTCTTC
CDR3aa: CASSMTGSTYNEQFF

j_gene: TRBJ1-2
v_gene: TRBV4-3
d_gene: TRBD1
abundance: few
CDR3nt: TGCGCCAGCAGCCAAGACTTGGGACAGAATAACTATGGCTACACCTTC
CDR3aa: CASSQDLGQNNYGYTF

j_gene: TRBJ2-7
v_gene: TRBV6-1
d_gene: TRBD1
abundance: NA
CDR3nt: TGTGCCAGCAGTGAAGTGACAGGGGTTTCCTACGAGCAGTACTTC
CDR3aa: CASSEVTGVSYEQYF

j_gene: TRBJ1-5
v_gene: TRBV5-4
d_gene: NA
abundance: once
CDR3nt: TGTGCCAGCAGCCAGGACGGACTCAATCAGCCCCAGCATTTT
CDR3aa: CASSQDGLNQPQHF

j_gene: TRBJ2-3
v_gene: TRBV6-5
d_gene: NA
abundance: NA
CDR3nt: TGTGCCAGCAGTTACCGACTAACAGATACGCAGTATTTT
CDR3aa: CASSYRLTDTQYF

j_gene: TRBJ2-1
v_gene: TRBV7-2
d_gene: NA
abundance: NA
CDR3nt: TGTGCCAGCAGCTTACAGGGGAGCCCACGTTACAATGAGCAGTTCTTC
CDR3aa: CASSLQGSPRYNEQFF

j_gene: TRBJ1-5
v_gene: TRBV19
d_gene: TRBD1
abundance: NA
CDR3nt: TGTGCCAGTAGCCGAGGACAGGGGAATCAGCCCCAGCATTTT
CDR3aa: CASSRGQGNQPQHF

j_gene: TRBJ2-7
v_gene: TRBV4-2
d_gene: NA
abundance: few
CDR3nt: TGTGCCAGCAGCTCCACAGGCGGGTCTCGCGAGCAGTACTTC
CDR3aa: CASSSTGGSREQYF

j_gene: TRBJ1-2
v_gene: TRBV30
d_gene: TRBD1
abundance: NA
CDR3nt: TGTGCCTGCGTACAGGGGGCGCGGGGCTACACCTTC
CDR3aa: CACVQGARGYTF

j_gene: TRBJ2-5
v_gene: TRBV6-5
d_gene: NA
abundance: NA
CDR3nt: TGTGCCAGCAGCTCCGACGCAGGGGAGACCCAGTACTTC
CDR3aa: CASSSDAGETQYF

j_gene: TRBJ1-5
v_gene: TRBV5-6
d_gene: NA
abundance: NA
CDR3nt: TGTGCCAGCAGCTTGGCGGCAGCCAATCAGCCCCAGCATTTT
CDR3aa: CASSLAAANQPQHF

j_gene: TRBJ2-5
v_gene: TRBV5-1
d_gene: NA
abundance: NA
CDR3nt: TGCGCCAGCAGCCGCGACAGCGTTCAAGAGACCCAGTACTTC
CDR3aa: CASSRDSVQETQYF

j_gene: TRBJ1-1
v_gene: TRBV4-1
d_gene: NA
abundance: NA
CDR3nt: TGCGCCAGCAGCCAAGAGGAGGGGGGGGAAGCTTTCTTT
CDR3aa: CASSQEEGGEAFF

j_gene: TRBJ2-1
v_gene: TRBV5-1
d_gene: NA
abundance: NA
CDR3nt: TGCGCCAGCAGCTCAGGACAGTTTAGCTCCTACAATGAGCAGTTCTTC
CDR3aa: CASSSGQFSSYNEQFF

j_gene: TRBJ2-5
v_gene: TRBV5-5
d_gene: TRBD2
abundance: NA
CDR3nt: TGTGCCAGCAGCTTTTCTAGCGGGAAAGAGACCCAGTACTTC
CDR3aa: CASSFSSGKETQYF

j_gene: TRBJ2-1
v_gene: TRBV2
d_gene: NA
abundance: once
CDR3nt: TGTGCCAGCAACAGGGAAACCTACAATGAGCAGTTCTTC
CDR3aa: CASNRETYNEQFF

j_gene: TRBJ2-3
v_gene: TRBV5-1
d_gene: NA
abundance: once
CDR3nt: TGCGCCAGCAGCTTGGTAGGACTTATCACAGATACGCAGTATTTT
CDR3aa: CASSLVGLITDTQYF

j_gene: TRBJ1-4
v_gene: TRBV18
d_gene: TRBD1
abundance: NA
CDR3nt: TGTGCCAGCTCTACAGGGGGAACTAATGAAAAACTGTTTTTT
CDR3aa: CASSTGGTNEKLFF

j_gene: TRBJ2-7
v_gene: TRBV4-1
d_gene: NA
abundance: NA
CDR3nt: TGTGCCAGCAGCCCCGGGGACCGGGACACAGGCTACGAGCAGTACTTC
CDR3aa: CASSPGDRDTGYEQYF

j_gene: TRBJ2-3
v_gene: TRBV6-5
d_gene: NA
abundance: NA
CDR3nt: TGTGCCAGCAGACAGGGACCTCAAACAGATACGCAGTATTTT
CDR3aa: CASRQGPQTDTQYF

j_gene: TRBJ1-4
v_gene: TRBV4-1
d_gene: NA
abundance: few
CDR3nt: TGCGCCAGCAGCCAAGCCGCCTCCAGTAGCGAAAAACTGTTTTTT
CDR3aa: CASSQAASSSEKLFF

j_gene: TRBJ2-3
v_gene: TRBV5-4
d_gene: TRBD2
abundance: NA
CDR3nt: TGTGCCAGCAGCATAGGGACTAGCGGGGGGGAAGGGGGAATCACAGAGTATTTT
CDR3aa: CASSIGTSGGEGGITEYF

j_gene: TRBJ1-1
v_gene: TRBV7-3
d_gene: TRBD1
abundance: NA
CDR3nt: TGTGCCAGCAGCTTGAGGGGGCCCACTGAAGCTTTCTTT
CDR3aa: CASSLRGPTEAFF

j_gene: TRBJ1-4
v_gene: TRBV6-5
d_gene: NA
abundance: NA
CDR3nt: TGTGCCAGCAGTTCCGACTCTTTCCGAAAACTGTTTTTT
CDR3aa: CASSSDSFRKLFF

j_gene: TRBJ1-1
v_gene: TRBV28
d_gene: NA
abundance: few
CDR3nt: TGTGCCAGCAGTTTGTTAATTACGTCCACTGAAGCTTTCTTT
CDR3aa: CASSLLITSTEAFF

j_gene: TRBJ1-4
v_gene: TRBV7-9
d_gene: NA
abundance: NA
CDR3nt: TGTGCCAGCAGCCCGCGGCAGGGGATCGAAAAACTGTTTTTT
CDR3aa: CASSPRQGIEKLFF

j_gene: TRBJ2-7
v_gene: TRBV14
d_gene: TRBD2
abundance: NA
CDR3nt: TGTGCCAGCAGCCAATATACTAGCGGGGGATACTACGAGCAGTACTTC
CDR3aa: CASSQYTSGGYYEQYF

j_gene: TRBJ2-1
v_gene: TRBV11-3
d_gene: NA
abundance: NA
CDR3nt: TGTGCCAGCAGCAACCTTAACAATGAGCAGTTCTTC
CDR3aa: CASSNLNNEQFF

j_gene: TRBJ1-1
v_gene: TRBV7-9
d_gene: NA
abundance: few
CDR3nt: TGTGCCAGCAGGTCCACAGGGCCCACTGAAGCTTTCTTT
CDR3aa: CASRSTGPTEAFF

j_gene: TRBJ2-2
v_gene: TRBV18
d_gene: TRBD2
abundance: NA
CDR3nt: TGTGCCAGCTCACCGAGACTAGCGGGTGACACCGGGGAGCTGTTTTTT
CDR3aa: CASSPRLAGDTGELFF

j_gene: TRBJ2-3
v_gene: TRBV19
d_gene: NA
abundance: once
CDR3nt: TGTGCCAGTAGCCTACCGCGGGGCACAGATACGCAGTATTTT
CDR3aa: CASSLPRGTDTQYF

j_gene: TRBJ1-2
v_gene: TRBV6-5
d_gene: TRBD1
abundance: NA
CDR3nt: TGTGCCAGCAGTTACCTTCCGACAGGGACAAACTATGGCTACACCTTC
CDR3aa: CASSYLPTGTNYGYTF

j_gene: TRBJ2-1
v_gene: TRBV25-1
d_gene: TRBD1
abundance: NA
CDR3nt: TGTGCCAGCAGTGAATTGGGGGGACAGGTGTACAATGAGCAGTTCTTC
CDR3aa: CASSELGGQVYNEQFF

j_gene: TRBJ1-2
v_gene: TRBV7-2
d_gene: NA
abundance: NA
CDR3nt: TGTGCCAGCAGCTTCGGGGTTCCCTCTAACTATGGCTACACCTTC
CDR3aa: CASSFGVPSNYGYTF

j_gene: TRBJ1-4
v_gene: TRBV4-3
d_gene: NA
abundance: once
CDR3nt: TGCGCCAGCAGCCACGATGGACGGACTAATGAAAAACTGTTTTTT
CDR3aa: CASSHDGRTNEKLFF

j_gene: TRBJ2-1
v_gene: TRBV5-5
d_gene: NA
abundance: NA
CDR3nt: TGTGCCAGCAGCGACCTCTACAATGAGCAGTTCTTC
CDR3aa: CASSDLYNEQFF

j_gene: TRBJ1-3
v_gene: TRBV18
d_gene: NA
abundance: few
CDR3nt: TGTGCCAGCTCACCCGCGAGGACCGCCCAGGGACCCTCTGGAAACACCATATATTTT
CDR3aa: CASSPARTAQGPSGNTIYF

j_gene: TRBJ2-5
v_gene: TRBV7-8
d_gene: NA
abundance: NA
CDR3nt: TGTGCCAGCAGTTGGACGCAAGAGACCCAGTACTTC
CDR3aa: CASSWTQETQYF

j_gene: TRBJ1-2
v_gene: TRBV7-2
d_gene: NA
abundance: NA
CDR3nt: TGTGCCAGCAGCCCAGGTCTTAGGGGCTACACCTTC
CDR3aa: CASSPGLRGYTF

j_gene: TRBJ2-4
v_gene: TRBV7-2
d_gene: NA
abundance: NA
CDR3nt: TGTGCCAGCAGCTTATTGAGAGAAGCATTAAACATTCAGTACTTC
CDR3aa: CASSLLREALNIQYF